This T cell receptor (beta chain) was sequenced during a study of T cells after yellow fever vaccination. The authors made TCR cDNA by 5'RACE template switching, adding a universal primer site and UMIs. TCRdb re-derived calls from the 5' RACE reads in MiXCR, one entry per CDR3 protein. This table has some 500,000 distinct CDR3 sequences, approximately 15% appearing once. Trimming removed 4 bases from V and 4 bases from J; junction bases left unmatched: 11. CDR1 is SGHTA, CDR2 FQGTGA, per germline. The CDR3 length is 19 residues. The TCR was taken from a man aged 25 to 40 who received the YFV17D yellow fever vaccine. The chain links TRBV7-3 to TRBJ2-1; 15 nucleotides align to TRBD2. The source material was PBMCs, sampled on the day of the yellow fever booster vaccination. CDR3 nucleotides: TGTGCCAGCAGCTCCACGCCTAGGACTAGCGGGAGGGTTTACAATGAGCAGTTCTTC. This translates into CASSSTPRTSGRVYNEQFF.